This record concerns one T cell receptor (beta chain) sequence. Generated by immunoSEQ multiplex PCR, the TCRdb table keeps only in-frame clones and is missing some. Seen here are 70,000 to 85,000 clones, 92% observed once, and the top ten hold around 0.27%. The data originate from a study of technical replicates of blood from a few donors. Germline assignment: CDR1 SGHAT and CDR2 FQNNGV. CDR3 size: 15 residues. V shed 1 base and J 2 bases; nucleotides not matched to a gene: 0. This receptor was taken from a human donor in good health. Source material: T cells isolated from PBMCs. The chain joins TRBV11-2 to TRBJ2-7; 12 bases match TRBD2. The CDR3 is CASSLGTSGTYEQYF. The DNA of the CDR3 is TGTGCCAGCAGCTTAGGGACTAGCGGGACCTACGAGCAGTACTTC.